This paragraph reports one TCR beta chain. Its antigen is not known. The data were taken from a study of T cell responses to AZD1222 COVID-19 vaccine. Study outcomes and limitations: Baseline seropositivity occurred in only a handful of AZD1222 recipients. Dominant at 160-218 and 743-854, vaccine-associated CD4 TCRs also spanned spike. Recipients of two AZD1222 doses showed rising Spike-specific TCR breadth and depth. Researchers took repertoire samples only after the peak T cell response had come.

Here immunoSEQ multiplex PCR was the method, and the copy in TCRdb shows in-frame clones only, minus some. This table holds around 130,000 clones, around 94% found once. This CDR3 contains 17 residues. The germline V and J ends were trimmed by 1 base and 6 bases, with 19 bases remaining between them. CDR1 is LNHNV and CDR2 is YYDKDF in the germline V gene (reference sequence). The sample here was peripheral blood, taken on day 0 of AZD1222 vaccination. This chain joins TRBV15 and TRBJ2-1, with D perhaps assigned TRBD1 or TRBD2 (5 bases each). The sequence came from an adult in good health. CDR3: CATSRAPGASWSNEQFF. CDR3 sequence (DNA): TGTGCCACCAGCAGAGCTCCCGGGGCTAGCTGGAGCAATGAGCAGTTCTTC.